The clone carrying this T cell receptor (beta chain) was seen repeatedly, ten times or more. This entry belongs to a study of Graves' ophthalmopathy and Graves' hyperthyroidism. The authors amplified TCR beta CDR3 regions, and they did so from RNA transcripts for repertoire sequencing. First-round RT-PCR relied on HTBI primers, and a second-round multiplex PCR came next. From the multiplex PCR reads, TCRdb called clonotypes with MiXCR, one entry per CDR3 protein. The data show around 590,000 distinct CDR3 sequences, under 45% seen once. Germline V gives CDR1 LNHDA, CDR2 SQIVND (reference sequence). V gave up 3 bases and J gave up 3 bases, with 14 bases separating them. CDR3 length: 15 amino acids.

This clonotype was sampled from an adult man with Graves' hyperthyroidism. The sequenced material came from peripheral blood or thyroid tissue (not recorded which). The chain uses TRBV19 and TRBJ1-1; possible D gene TRBD1, 6 bases. CDR3: CASSISEWGHTEAFF. CDR3 sequence (DNA): TGTGCCAGTAGTATTTCGGAGTGGGGGCACACTGAAGCTTTCTTT.